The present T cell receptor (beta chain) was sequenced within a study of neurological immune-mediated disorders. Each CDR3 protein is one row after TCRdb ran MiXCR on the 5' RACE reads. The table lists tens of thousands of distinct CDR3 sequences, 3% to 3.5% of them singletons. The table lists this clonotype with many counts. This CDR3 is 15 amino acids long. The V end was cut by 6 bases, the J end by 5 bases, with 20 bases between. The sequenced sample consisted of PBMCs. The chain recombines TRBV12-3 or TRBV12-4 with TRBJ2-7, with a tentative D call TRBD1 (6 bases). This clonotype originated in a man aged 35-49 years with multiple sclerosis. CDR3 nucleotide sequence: TGTGCCAGCAGAATACAAGGGGACAAATCGGACGAGCAGTACTTC. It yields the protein CASRIQGDKSDEQYF.